Listed here are 13 T cell receptor beta chains from one sample, sequenced in a study of T cells in tumors after PD-1 blockade. The assay was immunoSEQ multiplex PCR, and TCRdb's table has in-frame clones only and misses some. The table records roughly 15,000 clones, 82% of them present only once. The material sequenced was PBMCs, taken after anti-PD-1 treatment. The receptors come from a human donor with basal cell carcinoma.

This clone was seen more than once but under ten times. The rearrangement uses TRBV6-2 or TRBV6-3 and TRBJ2-2, with D possibly matching TRBD2 (6 bases). Germline V gene sequence: CDR1 MNHEY, CDR2 SVGEGT. CDR3 length: 16 residues. The V end was cut by 1 base, the J end by 6 bases, with 15 bases between. CDR3 residues: CASSYYPSGEAGELFF. The CDR3 DNA reads as TGTGCCAGCAGTTACTATCCGTCCGGGGAGGCCGGGGAGCTGTTTTTT.

The chain uses TRBV12-3 or TRBV12-4 and TRBJ1-1; weak D call: TRBD1 (6 bases). V gave up 5 bases and J gave up 8 bases, with 12 bases separating them. CDR3 length: 12 amino acids. The CDR3 region is CASSVGTREAFF. DNA for the CDR3: TGTGCCAGCAGTGTCGGGACAAGAGAAGCTTTCTTT.

CDR3 loop: CASKGQTLNYGYTF. The CDR3 nucleotides read TGTGCCAGTAAGGGACAGACCCTTAACTATGGCTACACCTTC. The V gene is TRBV19, the J gene TRBJ1-2, with 7 nucleotides matching TRBD1. Germline V gene lookup returns CDR1 LNHDA and CDR2 SQIVND (reference sequence). The CDR3 consists of 14 residues. Trimming took 7 bases from V and 1 from J; bases not matched to a gene: 6.

In this sample, this clone turned up a few times. The rearrangement joins TRBV30 to TRBJ2-7, with 9 bases matching TRBD2. This CDR3 has 13 amino acids. Germline-derived CDR1 and CDR2 are GTSNPN and SVGIG (reference sequence). The trim removed 2 bases at V and 6 bases at J, leaving 5 bases unmatched. This CDR3 is CAWSRLAGSEQYF. Written as DNA, the CDR3 is TGTGCCTGGAGTCGGCTAGCGGGAAGCGAGCAGTACTTC.

The chain couples TRBV11-1 to TRBJ2-7; D not resolved. V was clipped by 2 bases and J by 5 bases, with 10 bases between them. There are 13 residues in the CDR3. Germline assignment: CDR1 SGHAT and CDR2 FQDESV (reference sequence). CDR3 coding DNA: TGTGCCAGCAGCTTAAGTCCCCCGGACGAGCAGTACTTC. As protein: CASSLSPPDEQYF.

The chain employs TRBV10-3 and TRBJ1-1; the D is unclear. The CDR3 spans 13 residues. The V gene's germline CDR1 is ENHRY and CDR2 SYGVKD. Trimming took off 4 bases at V and 0 bases at J, with 6 bases between the two ends. Here the CDR3 reads CAISVGLNTEAFF. CDR3 coding DNA: TGTGCCATCAGTGTGGGCCTGAACACTGAAGCTTTCTTT.

The chain uses TRBV6-5 and TRBJ1-5; D possibly corresponds to TRBD1 (5 bases). The CDR3 covers 14 residues. From germline, CDR1 is MNHEY and CDR2 SVGAGI. V lost 7 bases, J lost 0 bases, and 10 bases lay in between. The CDR3 DNA is TGTGCCAGCACCCAGGGATCTAGCAATCAGCCCCAGCATTTT. Translation: CASTQGSSNQPQHF.

V usage is TRBV9 and J usage is TRBJ2-1; no firm D call. The CDR3 is 13 residues long. Trimming removed 0 bases at V and 3 bases at J, with 4 bases between. Looked up from germline, CDR1 is SGDLS and CDR2 is YYNGEE. This CDR3 reads CASSVGSYNEQFF. CDR3 in DNA: TGTGCCAGCAGCGTAGGCAGCTACAATGAGCAGTTCTTC.

The J gene is TRBJ1-1, the V gene TRBV19; D remains ambiguous. This CDR3 contains 13 residues. The germline V and J ends were trimmed by 2 bases and 4 bases, with 8 bases remaining between them. Germline V gene lookup returns CDR1 LNHDA and CDR2 SQIVND (reference sequence). CDR3 DNA sequence: TGTGCCAGTAGTATAATAGTTACCACTGAAGCTTTCTTT. It yields the protein CASSIIVTTEAFF.

This chain joins TRBV27 and TRBJ2-1; TRBD1 matches at 8 bases. Trimming removed 6 bases from V and 7 bases from J; junction bases left unmatched: 5. The CDR3 runs to 13 residues. The germline V gene has CDR1 MNHEY and CDR2 SMNVEV (reference sequence). The CDR3 sequence: CASRHRQGNEQFF. CDR3 nucleotide sequence: TGTGCCAGCAGGCATAGACAGGGGAATGAGCAGTTCTTC.

The chain joins TRBV10-3 to TRBJ1-1; 7 positions agree with TRBD1. This CDR3 contains 14 residues. CDR1 ENHRY and CDR2 SYGVKD come from the germline V gene. After removal of 6 bases from V and 0 bases from J, the junction contained 4 bases not matched to a gene. The CDR3 region is CAIRSTGVNTEAFF. The CDR3 DNA reads as TGTGCCATCAGATCAACAGGGGTGAACACTGAAGCTTTCTTT.

V is TRBV28 and J is TRBJ1-1; the D is unclear. CDR1 is MDHEN and CDR2 is SYDVKM in the germline V gene. Deletions cut 5 bases from V and 0 bases from J, with 16 bases between. The length of the CDR3 is 16 residues. The CDR3 region is CASSPSLVRVNTEAFF. The CDR3 DNA reads TGTGCCAGCAGTCCTAGTCTAGTCAGAGTGAACACTGAAGCTTTCTTT.

This sequence joins TRBV30 and TRBJ1-4; D gene unclear. The V end was cut by 0 bases, the J end by 8 bases, with 16 bases between. This CDR3 comprises 15 residues. Per germline, CDR1 GTSNPN and CDR2 SVGIG (reference sequence). The chain's CDR3 is CAWSVRRHGVEKLFF. The CDR3 DNA sequence: TGTGCCTGGAGTGTACGACGACATGGGGTCGAAAAACTGTTTTTT. The full variable domain, its missing parts supplied by reference TRBV30 and TRBJ1-4, is SQTIHQWPATLVQPVGSPLSLECTVEGTSNPNLYWYRQAAGRGLQLLFYSVGIGQISSEVPQNLSASRPQDRQFILSSKKLLLSDSGFYLCAWSVRRHGVEKLFFGSGTQLSVL.